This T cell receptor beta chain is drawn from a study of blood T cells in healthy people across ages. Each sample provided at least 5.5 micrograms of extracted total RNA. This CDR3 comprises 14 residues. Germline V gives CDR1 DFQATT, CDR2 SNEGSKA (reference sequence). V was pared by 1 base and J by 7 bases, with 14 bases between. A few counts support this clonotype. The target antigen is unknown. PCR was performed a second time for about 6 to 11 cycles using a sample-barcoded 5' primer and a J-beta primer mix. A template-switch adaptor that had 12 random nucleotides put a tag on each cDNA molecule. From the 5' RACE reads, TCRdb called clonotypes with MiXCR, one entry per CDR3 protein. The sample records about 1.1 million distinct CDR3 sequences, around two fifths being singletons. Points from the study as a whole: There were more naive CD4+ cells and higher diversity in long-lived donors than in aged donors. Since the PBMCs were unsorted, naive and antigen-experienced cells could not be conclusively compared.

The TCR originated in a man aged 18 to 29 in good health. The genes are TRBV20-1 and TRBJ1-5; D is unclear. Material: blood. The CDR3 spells CSARVLRGGQPQHF. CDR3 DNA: TGCAGTGCTAGAGTCCTCCGGGGTGGCCAGCCCCAGCATTTT.